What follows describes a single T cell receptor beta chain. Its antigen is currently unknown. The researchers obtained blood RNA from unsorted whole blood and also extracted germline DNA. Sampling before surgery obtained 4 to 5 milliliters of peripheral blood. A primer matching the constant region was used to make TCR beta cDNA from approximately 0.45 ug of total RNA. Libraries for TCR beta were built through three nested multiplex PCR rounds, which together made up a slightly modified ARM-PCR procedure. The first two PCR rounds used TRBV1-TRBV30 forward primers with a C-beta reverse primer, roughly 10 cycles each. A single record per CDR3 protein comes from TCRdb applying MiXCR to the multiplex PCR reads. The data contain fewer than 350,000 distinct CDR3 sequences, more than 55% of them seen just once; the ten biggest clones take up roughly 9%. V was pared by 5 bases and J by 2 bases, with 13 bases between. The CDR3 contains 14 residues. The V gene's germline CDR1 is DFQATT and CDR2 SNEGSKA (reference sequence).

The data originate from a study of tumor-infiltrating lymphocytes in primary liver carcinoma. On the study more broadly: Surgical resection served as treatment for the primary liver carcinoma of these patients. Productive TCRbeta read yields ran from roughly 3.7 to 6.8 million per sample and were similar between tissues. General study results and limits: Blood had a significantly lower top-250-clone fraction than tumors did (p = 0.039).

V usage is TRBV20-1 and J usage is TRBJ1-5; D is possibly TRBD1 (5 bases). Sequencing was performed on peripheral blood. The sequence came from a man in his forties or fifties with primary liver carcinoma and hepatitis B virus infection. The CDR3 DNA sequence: TGCAGTGCTGCGATCATGACAGGCAATCAGCCCCAGCATTTT. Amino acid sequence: CSAAIMTGNQPQHF.